This entry concerns a single T cell receptor beta chain. Ten or more counts support this clonotype. The target of this receptor is not known. The input lacks base qualities; no much larger clone sits a single base away. This sample was taken from a study of T-cell reconstitution after alpha-beta-depleted transplantation in children (dated by TCRdb to 2016 to 2017). In terms of the full investigation: The study quantitatively tracked T-cell immune reconstitution after TCRalphabeta/CD19-depleted allogeneic hematopoietic cell transplantation in children using TCR repertoire profiling.

The method was PCR. These reads were obtained on an Illumina HiSeq 2500. TCR libraries were prepared with molecular barcoding, using unique molecular identifiers to normalize TCRbeta repertoire quantification. TCRdb reanalyzed the raw reads on its own, using fastp at Q25 for trimming and MiXCR for clone calling, and kept in-frame beta chains. Entries that share a CDR3 protein sequence are merged under the most common genes and DNA. This sample lists about 260,000 distinct CDR3 sequences; roughly 8.2% were detected once. Roughly 6% of the sample is taken by the ten largest. V is shortened by 2 bases, J by 4 bases, and the region joining them spans 17 bases. Including cysteine and phenylalanine, the CDR3 has 16 amino acids. This entry keeps only the CDR3 DNA: 48 bases, framed from base 1. The germline V gene sets CDR1 to ENHRY and CDR2 to SYGVKD. Paper-wide results and their limitations: In some patients, the high TCRbeta diversity seen at day 60 was put down to recipient T cells and intrathymic progenitors that had survived conditioning. The apparently early alphabetaT-cell count recovery about two months after transplant was reportedly dependent on only several hundred rapidly expanded clones derived from non-depleted graft cells. Over the following months the frequencies of hyperexpanded clones went down, and after one year T-cell counts and TCRbeta diversity were mostly credited to newly produced T cells.

This specimen's treatment or condition label, per the study, means: allogeneic hematopoietic cell transplantation with graft depleted of TCRalphabeta T cells and CD19 B cells. The children who served as transplant recipients had been given grafts of TCRalphabeta/CD19-depleted allogeneic hematopoietic cells. The rearrangement combines TRBV10-3 with TRBJ1-2; there is no confident call for the D gene. The TCR sequence derives from a male patient under 18 who had a stem cell transplant for acute lymphoblastic leukemia, so the T cells may come from the graft donor. Sequences were derived from PBMCs, mostly from graft donor cells, sampled 180 days after TCRalphabeta/CD19-depleted stem cell transplant. The nucleotides are TGTGCCATCAGTGAGCCGGGCCCAAAATGGGTCTATGGCTACACCTTC. Its protein is CAISEPGPKWVYGYTF.